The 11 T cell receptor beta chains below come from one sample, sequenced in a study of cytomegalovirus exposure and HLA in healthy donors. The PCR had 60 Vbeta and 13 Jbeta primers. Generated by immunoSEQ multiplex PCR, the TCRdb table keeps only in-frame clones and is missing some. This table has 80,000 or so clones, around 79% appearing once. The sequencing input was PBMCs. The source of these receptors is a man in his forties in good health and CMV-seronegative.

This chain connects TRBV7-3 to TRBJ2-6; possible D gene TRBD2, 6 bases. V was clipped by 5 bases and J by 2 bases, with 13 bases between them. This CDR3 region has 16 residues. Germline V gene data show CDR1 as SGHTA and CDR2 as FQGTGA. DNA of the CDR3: TGTGCCAGCAGCACTTATGGCGGGGCTGGGGCCAACGTCCTGACTTTC. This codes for CASSTYGGAGANVLTF. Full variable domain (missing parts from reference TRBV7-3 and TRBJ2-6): GAGVSQTPSNKVTEKGKYVELRCDPISGHTALYWYRQSLGQGPEFLIYFQGTGAADDSGLPNDRFFAVRPEGSVSTLKIQRTERGDSAVYLCASSTYGGAGANVLTFGAGSRLTVL.

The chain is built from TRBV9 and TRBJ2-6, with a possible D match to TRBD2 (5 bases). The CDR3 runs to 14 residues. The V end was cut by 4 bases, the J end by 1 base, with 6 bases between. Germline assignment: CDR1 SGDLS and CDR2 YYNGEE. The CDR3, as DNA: TGTGCCAGCAGCTCGGGGTCTGGGGCCAACGTCCTGACTTTC. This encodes CASSSGSGANVLTF.

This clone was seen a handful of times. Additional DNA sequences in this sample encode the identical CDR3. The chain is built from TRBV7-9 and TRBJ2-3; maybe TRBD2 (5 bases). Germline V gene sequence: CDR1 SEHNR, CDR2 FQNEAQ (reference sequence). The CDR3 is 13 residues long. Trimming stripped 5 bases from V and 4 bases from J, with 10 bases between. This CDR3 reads CASSPRGPDTQYF. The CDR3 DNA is TGTGCCAGCAGCCCCCGGGGTCCAGATACGCAGTATTTT.

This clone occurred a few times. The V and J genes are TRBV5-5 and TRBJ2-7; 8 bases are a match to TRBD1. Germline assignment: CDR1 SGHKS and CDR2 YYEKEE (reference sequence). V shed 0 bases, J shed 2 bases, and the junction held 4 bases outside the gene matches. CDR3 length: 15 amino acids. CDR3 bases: TGTGCCAGCAGCTTGGCCGGACAGGGTACCTACGAGCAGTACTTC. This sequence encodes CASSLAGQGTYEQYF. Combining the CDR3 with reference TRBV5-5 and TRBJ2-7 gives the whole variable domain DAGVTQSPTHLIKTRGQQVTLRCSPISGHKSVSWYQQVLGQGPQFIFQYYEKEERGRGNFPDRFSARQFPNYSSELNVNALLLGDSALYLCASSLAGQGTYEQYFGPGTRLTVT.

Here the CDR3 DNA reads TGTGCCAGCAGCTTAGCCCTAATAGCGGGAGACGAGCAGTACTTC. Protein product: CASSLALIAGDEQYF. The chain is built from TRBV7-2 and TRBJ2-7, with 9 bases aligning to TRBD2. The V and J ends lost 0 bases and 5 bases, in that order; junction bases with no gene match: 5. There are 15 residues in the CDR3. CDR1 SGHTA and CDR2 FQGNSA come from the germline V gene.

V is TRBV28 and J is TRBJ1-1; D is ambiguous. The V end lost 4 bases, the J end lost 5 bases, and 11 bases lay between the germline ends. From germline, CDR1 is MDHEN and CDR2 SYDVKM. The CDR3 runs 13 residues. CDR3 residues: CASSSTPHTEAFF. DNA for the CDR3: TGTGCCAGCAGTTCTACCCCCCATACTGAAGCTTTCTTT.

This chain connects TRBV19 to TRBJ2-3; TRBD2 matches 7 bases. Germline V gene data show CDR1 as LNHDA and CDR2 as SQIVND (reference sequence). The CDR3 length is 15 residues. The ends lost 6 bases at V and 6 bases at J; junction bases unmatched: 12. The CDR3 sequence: CASRPGGGDLDTQYF. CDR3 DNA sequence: TGTGCCAGTAGGCCGGGAGGCGGGGACCTTGATACGCAGTATTTT.

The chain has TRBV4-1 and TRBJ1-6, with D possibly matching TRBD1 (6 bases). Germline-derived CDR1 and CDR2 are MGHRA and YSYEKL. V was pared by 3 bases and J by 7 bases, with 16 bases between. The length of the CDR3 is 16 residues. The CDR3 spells CASSHKRTADNSPLHF. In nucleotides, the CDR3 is TGCGCCAGCAGCCACAAGAGGACAGCGGACAATTCACCCCTCCACTTT.

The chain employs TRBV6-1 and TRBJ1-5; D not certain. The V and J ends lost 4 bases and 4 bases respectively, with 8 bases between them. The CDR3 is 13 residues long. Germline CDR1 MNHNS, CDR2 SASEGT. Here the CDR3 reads CASSALENQPQHF. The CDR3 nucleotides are TGTGCCAGCAGTGCTCTAGAGAATCAGCCCCAGCATTTT.

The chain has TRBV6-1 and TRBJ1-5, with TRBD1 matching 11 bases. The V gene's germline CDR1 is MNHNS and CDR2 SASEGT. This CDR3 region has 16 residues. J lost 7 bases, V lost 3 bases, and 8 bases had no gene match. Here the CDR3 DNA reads TGTGCCAGCAGTGACCAGGGACAGGGGGTCGGGCAGCCCCAGCATTTT. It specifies CASSDQGQGVGQPQHF.

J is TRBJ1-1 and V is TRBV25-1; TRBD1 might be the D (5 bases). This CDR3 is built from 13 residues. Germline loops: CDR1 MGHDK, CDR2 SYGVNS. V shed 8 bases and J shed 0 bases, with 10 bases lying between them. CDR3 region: CASGDFLNTEAFF. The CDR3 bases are TGTGCCAGCGGGGACTTCCTGAACACTGAAGCTTTCTTT.